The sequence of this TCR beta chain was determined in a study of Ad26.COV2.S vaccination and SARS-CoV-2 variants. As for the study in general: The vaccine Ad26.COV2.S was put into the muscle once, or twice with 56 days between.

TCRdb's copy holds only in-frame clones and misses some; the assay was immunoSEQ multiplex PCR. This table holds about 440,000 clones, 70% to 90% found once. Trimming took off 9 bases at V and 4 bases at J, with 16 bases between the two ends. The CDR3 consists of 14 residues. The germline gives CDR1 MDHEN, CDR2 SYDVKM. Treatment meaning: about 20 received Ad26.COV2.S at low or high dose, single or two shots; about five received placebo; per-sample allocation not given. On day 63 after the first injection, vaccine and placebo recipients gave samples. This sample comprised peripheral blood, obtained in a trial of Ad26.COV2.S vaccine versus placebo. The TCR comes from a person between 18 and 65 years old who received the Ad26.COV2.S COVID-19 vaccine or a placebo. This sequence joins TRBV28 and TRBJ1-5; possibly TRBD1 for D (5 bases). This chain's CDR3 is CASTPGPKNQPQHF. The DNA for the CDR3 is TGTGCCAGTACTCCGGGACCAAAAAATCAGCCCCAGCATTTT. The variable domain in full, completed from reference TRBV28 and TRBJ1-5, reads DVKVTQSSRYLVKRTGEKVFLECVQDMDHENMFWYRQDPGLGLRLIYFSYDVKMKEKGDIPEGYSVSREKKERFSLILESASTNQTSMYLCASTPGPKNQPQHFGDGTRLSIL.